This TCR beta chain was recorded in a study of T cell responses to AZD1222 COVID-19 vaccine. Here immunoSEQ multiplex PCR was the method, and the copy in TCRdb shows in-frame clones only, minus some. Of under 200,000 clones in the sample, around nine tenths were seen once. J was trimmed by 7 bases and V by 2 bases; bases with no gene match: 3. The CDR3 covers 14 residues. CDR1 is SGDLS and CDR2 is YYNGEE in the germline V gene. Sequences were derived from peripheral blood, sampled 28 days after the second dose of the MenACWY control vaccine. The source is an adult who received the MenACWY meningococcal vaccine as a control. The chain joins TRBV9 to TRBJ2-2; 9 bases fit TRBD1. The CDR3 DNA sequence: TGTGCCAGCAGCGTCGGGACAGGGATCGGGGAGCTGTTTTTT. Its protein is CASSVGTGIGELFF.